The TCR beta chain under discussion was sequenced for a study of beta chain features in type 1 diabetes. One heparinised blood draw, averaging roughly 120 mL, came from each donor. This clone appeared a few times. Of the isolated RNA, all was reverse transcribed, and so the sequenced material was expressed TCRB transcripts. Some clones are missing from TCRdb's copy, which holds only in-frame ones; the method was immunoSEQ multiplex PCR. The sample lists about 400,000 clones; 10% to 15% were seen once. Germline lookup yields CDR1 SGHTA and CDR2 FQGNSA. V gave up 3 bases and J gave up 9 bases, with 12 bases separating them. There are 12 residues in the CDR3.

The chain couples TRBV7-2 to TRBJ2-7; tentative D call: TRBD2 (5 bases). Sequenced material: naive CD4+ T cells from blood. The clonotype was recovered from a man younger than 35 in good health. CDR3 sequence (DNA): TGTGCCAGCAGCTTCGCGGGTTCCGGGCAGTACTTC. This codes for CASSFAGSGQYF.